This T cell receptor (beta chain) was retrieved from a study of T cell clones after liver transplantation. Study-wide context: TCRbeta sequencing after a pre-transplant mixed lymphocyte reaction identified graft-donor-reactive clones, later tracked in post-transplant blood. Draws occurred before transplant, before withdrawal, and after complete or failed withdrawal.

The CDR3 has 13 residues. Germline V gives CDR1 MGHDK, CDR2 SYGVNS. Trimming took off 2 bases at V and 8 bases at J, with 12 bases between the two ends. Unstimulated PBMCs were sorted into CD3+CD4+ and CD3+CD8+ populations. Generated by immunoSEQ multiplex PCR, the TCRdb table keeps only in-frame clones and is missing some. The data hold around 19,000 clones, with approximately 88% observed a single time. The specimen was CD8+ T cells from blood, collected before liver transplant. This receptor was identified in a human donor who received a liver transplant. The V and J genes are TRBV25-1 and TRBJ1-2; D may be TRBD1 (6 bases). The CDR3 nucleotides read TGTGCCAGCAGTGAAACCCCCACAGGGGGCTACACCTTC. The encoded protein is CASSETPTGGYTF.